This record concerns one T cell receptor (beta chain) sequence. Source study methods: Reference gene primer amplification in the assay estimated nucleated cell counts. The protocol was immunoSEQ multiplex PCR, while the TCRdb copy is restricted to in-frame clones and leaves out a portion. The V and J calls and clone size are taken from that table; D and trimming were inferred from the DNA. Among tens of thousands of clones, over 70% were seen once, and the ten largest hold around 10%. The sample originates from a study of blood T cell repertoires in COVID-19. Across the whole study: Some COVID-19 samples were acute and others convalescent; all came from the United States, Italy and Spain. PBMCs, B-cell-depleted T cells, or T cells were the source of the cDNA or gDNA that made up the material.

Germline V CDR1 and CDR2: MDHEN, SYDVKM. V lost 7 bases to trimming and J lost 4 bases, with 15 bases between them. This CDR3 has 14 amino acids. The J gene is TRBJ2-3, the V gene TRBV28, with D possibly being TRBD2 (6 bases). Sequencing input: peripheral blood. The TCR was taken from a man aged 45 to 65 with acute or convalescent COVID-19. CDR3 in DNA: TGTGCCAGCACAACAACGGGGGAATCAGATACGCAGTATTTT. Its translation: CASTTTGESDTQYF.